The rows below give T cell receptor beta chains drawn from one sample of a study of human T cells and chemical hapten exposure. From the RACE reads, TCRdb called clonotypes with MiXCR, one entry per CDR3 protein. The sample holds around 360,000 distinct CDR3 sequences, under 6.5% seen once. Sequences were derived from whole blood, sampled in connection with sensitization to the hapten diphenylcyclopropenone (DPC). These receptors all come from a woman aged 18-35 years with alopecia areata. Some clones in this sample may be carry-over from other donors' samples. The CDR3 runs from the conserved cysteine through the conserved F or W. Fields, in order: J gene, D gene, clone size, V gene, CDR3 DNA, CDR3 protein. The D gene is left open where the match is weak. Clone size is shown for a subset of rows, as once, few, many or a class of expanded clone.

TRBJ1-1 | NA | many | TRBV15 | TGTGCCACCAGCAGAGTATGGGGAACGAACACTGAAGCTTTCTTT | CATSRVWGTNTEAFF
TRBJ2-1 | TRBD2 | many | TRBV28 | TGTGCCAGCAGTTTACCCATAGCGGGGGGCTCTAGGGATGAGCAGTTCTTC | CASSLPIAGGSRDEQFF
TRBJ1-1 | NA | many | TRBV20-1 | TGCAGTGCGGAAAGACCGGGCCTCGGCGAAGCTTTCTTT | CSAERPGLGEAFF
TRBJ1-4 | TRBD1 | many | TRBV27 | TGTGCCAGCAGTTTAACAGGGGGTAGTGAAAAACTGTTTTTT | CASSLTGGSEKLFF
TRBJ1-2 | NA | many | TRBV5-1 | TGCGCCAGCAGCTTGGCGGGGGAGTATGGCTACACCTTC | CASSLAGEYGYTF
TRBJ2-5 | TRBD1 | few | TRBV20-1 | TGCAGTGCTAGAGATCAACGGACAGGGGGCCTAGAGACCCAGTACTTC | CSARDQRTGGLETQYF
TRBJ1-2 | NA | many | TRBV28 | TGTGCCAGCAGTTTAGTGGCAGGGGCTCGCCTTAACTATGGCTACACCTTC | CASSLVAGARLNYGYTF
TRBJ1-2 | NA | many | TRBV20-1 | TGCAGTGCCCTGACAAGAACGACACCTAAAACTGGTGGCTACACCTTC | CSALTRTTPKTGGYTF
TRBJ2-3 | TRBD1 | few | TRBV6-1 | TGTGCCAGCAGTGTAATGACAGGGGGCACCGCAGATACGCAGTATTTT | CASSVMTGGTADTQYF
TRBJ1-1 | NA | few | TRBV29-1 | TGCAGCGTTTACGGTTCTAAAATTGAAGCTTTCTTT | CSVYGSKIEAFF
TRBJ2-6 | NA | NA | TRBV11-2 | TGTGCCAGCAGCCTAAACGTGGGGGGATACTCTGGGGCCAACGTCCTGACTTTC | CASSLNVGGYSGANVLTF
TRBJ2-7 | TRBD2 | NA | TRBV20-1 | TGCAGTGCTAGCAACTTAAGAGCGGGGGGGCGGTACGAGCAGTACTTC | CSASNLRAGGRYEQYF
TRBJ2-6 | TRBD1 | many | TRBV28 | TGTGCCAGCAGTTTCCCCACTCAGTCCCGGGACAGGCTCGGGGCCAACGTCCTGACTTTC | CASSFPTQSRDRLGANVLTF
TRBJ1-2 | NA | NA | TRBV3-1 | TGTGCCAGCAGCCAAGCCCACAGGGCGATTGGCTATGGCTACACCTTC | CASSQAHRAIGYGYTF
TRBJ1-2 | NA | many | TRBV20-1 | TGCAGTGCTATTAATACAGCTAACTATGGCTACACCTTC | CSAINTANYGYTF
TRBJ1-6 | NA | many | TRBV6-5 | TGTGCCAGCAGCTATCTGAATTCACCCCTCCACTTT | CASSYLNSPLHF
TRBJ2-7 | NA | few | TRBV5-5 | TGTGCCAGCAGCTTAATCGAGAGGGGAGTCGAGCAGTACTTC | CASSLIERGVEQYF
TRBJ1-1 | NA | many | TRBV7-9 | TGTGCCAGCAGCCCCCCGGGGAACACTGAAGCTTTCTTT | CASSPPGNTEAFF
TRBJ1-6 | NA | many | TRBV7-2 | TGTGCCAGCAGCTTAGGAGGCGCAGCTTATAATTCACCCCTCCACTTT | CASSLGGAAYNSPLHF
TRBJ1-1 | NA | many | TRBV18 | TGTGCCAGCTCAGCGGACAAAAGAACTGAAGCTTTCTTT | CASSADKRTEAFF
TRBJ1-1 | NA | many | TRBV6-4 | TGTGCCAGCAGTGCCCGGACAGCGTCTGAAGCTTTCTTT | CASSARTASEAFF
TRBJ1-3 | NA | many | TRBV5-6 | TGTGCCAGCAGCTTGGCCTCAACAGGTTACTCTGGAAACACCATATATTTT | CASSLASTGYSGNTIYF
TRBJ1-1 | NA | many | TRBV7-8 | TGTGCCAGCAGCTTAAGAGGGAGTGCACTCGCGAACACTGAAGCTTTCTTT | CASSLRGSALANTEAFF
TRBJ2-3 | TRBD2 | NA | TRBV15 | TGTGCCACCAGCAGGGAAACTAGCGGGGGGGCCGCAGATACGCAGTATTTT | CATSRETSGGAADTQYF
TRBJ1-1 | TRBD1 | few | TRBV27 | TGTGCCACCCGGAGACAGGGCGGAACTTTGAACACTGAAGCTTTCTTT | CATRRQGGTLNTEAFF
TRBJ2-1 | NA | many | TRBV12-3/TRBV12-4 | TGTGCCAGCAGTTTCCTAGCTTACAATGAGCAGTTCTTC | CASSFLAYNEQFF
TRBJ2-3 | TRBD2 | NA | TRBV20-1 | TGCAGTGCTAGACCTTATAGCGGGGGGGCGTCAGATACGCAGTATTTT | CSARPYSGGASDTQYF
TRBJ1-5 | NA | NA | TRBV21-1 | TGTGCCAGCAGCAAATGGCGAAGGGGAAGCAATCAGCCCCAGCATTTT | CASSKWRRGSNQPQHF
TRBJ2-3 | NA | NA | TRBV20-1 | TGCAGTGCTAGAGGGTTAAACACAGATACGCAGTATTTT | CSARGLNTDTQYF
TRBJ1-5 | TRBD1 | NA | TRBV15 | TGTGCCACCAGCGGTGAACTTGGGACAGAAGCTCATCAGCCCCAGCATTTT | CATSGELGTEAHQPQHF
TRBJ1-5 | TRBD1 | many | TRBV19 | TGTGCCAGTAGTATTTTTACCGGGACAGGGAATCAGCCCCAGCATTTT | CASSIFTGTGNQPQHF
TRBJ2-7 | NA | few | TRBV28 | TGTGCCAGCAGTTTAAGTCTGGTGGACCCCAGCTCCTACGAGCAGTACTTC | CASSLSLVDPSSYEQYF
TRBJ2-3 | TRBD2 | few | TRBV11-2 | TGTGCCAGCAGCTCCCTAGCGGGGGTAATCACAGATACGCAGTATTTT | CASSSLAGVITDTQYF
TRBJ2-3 | NA | NA | TRBV7-2 | TGTGCCAGCAGCTCTGTGGTGGCAGATACGCAGTATTTT | CASSSVVADTQYF
TRBJ1-2 | TRBD1 | few | TRBV19 | TGTGCCACAGGGGACAGCTATGATGGCTACACCTTC | CATGDSYDGYTF
TRBJ1-4 | TRBD1 | many | TRBV5-1 | TGCGCCAGCAGCTTGCTACCGGGACAGCCTAATGAAAAACTGTTTTTT | CASSLLPGQPNEKLFF
TRBJ2-2 | TRBD1 | many | TRBV4-1 | TGCGCCAGCAGCATTTCCGGGACAGTCAGGACCGGGGAGCTGTTTTTT | CASSISGTVRTGELFF
TRBJ1-1 | NA | many | TRBV28 | TGTGCCAGCAGTTCCTGGAGGGATGGAGCTTTCTTT | CASSSWRDGAFF
TRBJ2-5 | TRBD2 | many | TRBV4-2 | TGTGCCAGCAGCCAAGATGGGGCTAGCGGGGGGCAAGAGACCCAGTACTTC | CASSQDGASGGQETQYF
TRBJ1-1 | TRBD1 | many | TRBV28 | TGTGCCAGCAGTTATAGTCTCAGGGGGGTGAACACTGAAGCTTTCTTT | CASSYSLRGVNTEAFF
TRBJ1-1 | TRBD1 | NA | TRBV5-4 | TGTGCCAGCAGCTTGGACAGGGGCTTCTCCACTGAAGCTTTCTTT | CASSLDRGFSTEAFF
TRBJ1-4 | NA | NA | TRBV4-3 | TGCGCCAGCAGCCAAGTTCGTAGGGACGAGTACCGGGGCGAAAAACTGTTTTTT | CASSQVRRDEYRGEKLFF
TRBJ2-5 | NA | few | TRBV12-3/TRBV12-4 | TGTGCCAGCAGTTTTTGGGGGGCCGAGACCCAGTACTTC | CASSFWGAETQYF
TRBJ2-7 | NA | NA | TRBV25-1 | TGTGCCAGCAGTGAATCAGGGCCCGAATCCTACGAGCAGTACTTC | CASSESGPESYEQYF
TRBJ1-1 | NA | many | TRBV29-1 | TGCAGCGCCCTAGGCGGGGGCGTGAGGGCTGAAGCTTTCTTT | CSALGGGVRAEAFF
TRBJ2-5 | TRBD1 | NA | TRBV27 | TGTGCCAGCAGGGGACAGATGGAAGAGACCCAGTACTTC | CASRGQMEETQYF